This T cell receptor (beta chain) was sequenced for a study of T-cell reconstitution after alpha-beta-depleted transplantation in children (dated by TCRdb to 2016 to 2017). Some background on the complete study: T-cell immune reconstitution after TCRalphabeta/CD19-depleted allogeneic hematopoietic cell transplantation in children was quantitatively tracked in the study by means of TCR repertoire profiling.

Based on its abundance in the sample, this clonotype is medium-sized (0.01 to 0.1%). The clone's antigen remains unknown. The input lacks base qualities; no much larger clone sits a single base away. Study-wide findings and limitations: The apparently early alphabetaT-cell count recovery about two months after transplant was reportedly dependent on only several hundred rapidly expanded clones derived from non-depleted graft cells. Over the following months the frequencies of hyperexpanded clones went down, and after one year T-cell counts and TCRbeta diversity were mostly credited to newly produced T cells. In some patients, the high TCRbeta diversity seen at day 60 was put down to recipient T cells and intrathymic progenitors that had survived conditioning.

Receptor amplification or capture employed PCR. Reads for this sample came from an Illumina HiSeq 2500. TCR libraries were prepared with molecular barcoding, using unique molecular identifiers to normalize TCRbeta repertoire quantification. TCRdb ran its own pipeline on the public reads, namely fastp trimming at Q25 and MiXCR clone calling, and kept in-frame beta chains. A single entry per CDR3 protein holds the most common genes and DNA from its merged rows. This sample lists approximately 97,000 distinct CDR3 sequences; roughly 7.6% were detected once. The ten biggest clones cover less than 20% of the sample. The treatment or condition label here, explained by the study, means: allogeneic hematopoietic cell transplantation with graft depleted of TCRalphabeta T cells and CD19 B cells. Transplant recipients were children who received TCRalphabeta/CD19-depleted allogeneic hematopoietic cell grafts.

V is pared back by 5 bases and J by 1 base, with 13 bases lying between the germline termini. The CDR3 covers 15 residues, taking in both the cysteine and the phenylalanine. Only the CDR3 part of the read is kept: 45 bases, read in frame from the first base. Sequences SGHTA (CDR1) and FQGNSA (CDR2) are obtained from the germline V gene. The clonotype was recovered from a boy aged 2 to 10 with acute lymphoblastic leukemia, due to receive a stem cell transplant. The sequencing here drew on PBMCs, taken before TCRalphabeta/CD19-depleted stem cell transplant. The chain is made from TRBV7-2 and TRBJ2-3; the D gene identity is not certain. The nucleotides are TGTGCCAGCAGCCTTCGGGCATTTGGCACAGATACGCAGTATTTT. This encodes CASSLRAFGTDTQYF.